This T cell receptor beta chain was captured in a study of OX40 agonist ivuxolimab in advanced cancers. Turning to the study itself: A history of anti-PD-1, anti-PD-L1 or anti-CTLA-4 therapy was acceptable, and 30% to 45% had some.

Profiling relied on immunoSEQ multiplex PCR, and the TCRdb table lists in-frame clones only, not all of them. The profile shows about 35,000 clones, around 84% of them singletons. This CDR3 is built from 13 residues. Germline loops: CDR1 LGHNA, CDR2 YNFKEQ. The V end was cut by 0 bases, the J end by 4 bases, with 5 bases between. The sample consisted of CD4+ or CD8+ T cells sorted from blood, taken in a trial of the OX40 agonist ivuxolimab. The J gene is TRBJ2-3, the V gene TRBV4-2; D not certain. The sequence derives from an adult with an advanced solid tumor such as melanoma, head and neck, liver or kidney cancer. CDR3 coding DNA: TGTGCCAGCAGCCAAGAAAGGGCAGATACGCAGTATTTT. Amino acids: CASSQERADTQYF.